This T cell receptor beta chain was sequenced during a study of cytotoxic CD8 clonotypes in ibrutinib-treated CLL (dated by TCRdb to the early 2020s). With respect to the entire study: The cohort included some 14 treatment-naive and some 10 relapsed/refractory patients; about 18 were IGHV unmutated. An average of approximately 260,000 productive templates and about 100,000 productive rearrangements was obtained per sample. Response samples were obtained after a median of around eleven months of treatment, with a range of roughly 6 to 36 months. Longitudinal samples were available for about 30% of the 86 trial participants. Responses were partial in approximately 24 patients and complete in 2; after median about 63 months follow-up, roughly 15 stayed in remission and some twelve progressed. Cryopreserved peripheral blood mononuclear cells were obtained before treatment, at response, and at either sustained remission or disease progression. Every sample from remission and from progressive disease was obtained while the patients were still on ibrutinib. Here is what the overall study found, with its caveats: Clonality rose at ibrutinib response, remained stable during sustained remission, and dropped back toward baseline at progression. Sustained-remission and progressing patients did not have matched sampling times, and lymph node repertoires were not examined. Baseline clonality exceeded that of age-matched healthy donors and correlated strongly with circulating CD8+ T-cell counts. Public clonotypes were rare and either shrank or stayed stable during treatment, and the rise in clonality at ibrutinib response reflected expansion of private clonotypes.

A MiSeq instrument was used for deep resolution sequencing, which targeted depths ranging from 1 in 1 million up to 1 in 200,000 T cells, with coverage averaging 10x for each clonotype. TCR beta libraries were generated with the immunoSEQ hsTCRB Kit. In the authors' own workflow: ImmunoSEQ Data Assistant and ImmunoSEQ Analyzer were used for data analysis, and V, D and J genes were assigned according to IMGT definitions. Clonality, with values ranging from 0 to 1, was calculated as one minus the normalized Shannon entropy of productive rearrangement frequencies. Only overrepresented clonotypes making up at least 0.05% of the repertoire of each patient were included in the public clonotype analysis. Thirteen age-matched healthy donor repertoires from immuneACCESS were used as controls for clonality. Drawn from immuneACCESS, this table holds only the in-frame rearrangements with V and J called that TCRdb kept. Clones are partly lost; checked studies trace under half to an unresolved V gene and leave the rest unexplained. V and J calls and clone size are copied from that table; D and trimming were computed from the DNA. The sample has roughly 190,000 clones on record, around three quarters of them singletons. The ten most abundant clones make up around 15% of the sample.

For CDR1 and CDR2, the germline V gene lists SGHRS and YFSETQ. Including cysteine and phenylalanine, the CDR3 has 15 amino acids. The entry retains the CDR3 DNA only, 45 bases that are in frame from base 1. Relative to germline, V is 0 bases shorter and J is 4 bases shorter, with 13 bases between their ends. The sample's time point label is to be understood as: roughly 2 years on ibrutinib. For TCR beta library preparation, roughly 2 micrograms of genomic DNA were extracted from the cryopreserved PBMCs. High-throughput TCR beta sequencing was performed on longitudinal blood samples from CLL patients receiving ibrutinib monotherapy. Patients were enrolled in a phase 2 open-label single-center ibrutinib monotherapy trial. As regards this clone: Its antigen is still unknown. It has no much larger one-base neighbor in the sample; base qualities were not kept.

The sequences come from PBMCs, collected after 24 months of ibrutinib treatment. This receptor was identified in a human donor with chronic lymphocytic leukemia. The chain links TRBV5-1 with TRBJ1-2, with the D gene too uncertain to name. The CDR3 reads as follows: CASSLVGRPGYGYTF. In nucleotides, the sequence is TGCGCCAGCAGCTTGGTCGGCAGGCCTGGCTATGGCTACACCTTC.